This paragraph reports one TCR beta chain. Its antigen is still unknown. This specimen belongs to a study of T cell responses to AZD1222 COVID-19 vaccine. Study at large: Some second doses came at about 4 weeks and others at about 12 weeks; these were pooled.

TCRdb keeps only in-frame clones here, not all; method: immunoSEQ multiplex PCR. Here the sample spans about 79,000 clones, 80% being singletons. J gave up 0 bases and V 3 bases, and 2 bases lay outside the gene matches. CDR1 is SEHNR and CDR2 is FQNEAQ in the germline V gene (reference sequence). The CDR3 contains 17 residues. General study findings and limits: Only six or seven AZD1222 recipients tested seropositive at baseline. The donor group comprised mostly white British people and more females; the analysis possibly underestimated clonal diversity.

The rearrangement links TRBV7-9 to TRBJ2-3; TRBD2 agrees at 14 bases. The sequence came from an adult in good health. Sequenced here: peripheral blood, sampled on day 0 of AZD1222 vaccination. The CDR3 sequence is CASSFGLAGGSTDTQYF. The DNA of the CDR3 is TGTGCCAGCAGCTTCGGACTAGCGGGGGGTAGCACAGATACGCAGTATTTT.